This T cell receptor (beta chain) was sequenced in a study of CD4 and CD8 cells across lung adenocarcinoma regions. This clonotype was detected ten times or more. Germline lookup yields CDR1 SGHVS and CDR2 FQNEAQ. Trimming took 1 base from V and 1 from J; bases not matched to a gene: 6. The CDR3 runs to 17 residues. The patients had localized lung adenocarcinoma, a non-small cell subtype. TCRdb recomputed calls from the PCR reads with MiXCR, one row per CDR3 protein. There are roughly 7,600 distinct CDR3 sequences in the sample; 45% to 55% occur only once, and around 95% lies in the top ten. This rearrangement joins TRBV7-8 to TRBJ2-5, with 10 bases fitting TRBD2. Sequences were obtained from CD8+ T cells from the center of a lung tumor. The receptor comes from a male donor with lung adenocarcinoma. The CD4 and CD8 labels of this study may be unreliable. The CDR3 coding sequence is TGTGCCAGCAGCTTAGAGGCTAGCGGGAGTTTCCAAGAGACCCAGTACTTC. Amino acid sequence: CASSLEASGSFQETQYF.